The present T cell receptor beta chain was sequenced within a study of blood T cell repertoires in COVID-19. As for the study in general: Both acute and convalescent COVID-19 samples were obtained from the United States, Italy and Spain. The analysed material was cDNA or gDNA that came from T cells, B-cell-depleted T cells, or PBMCs.

How the authors handled the data: Reference gene primer amplification yielded estimated nucleated cell counts. Assay used: immunoSEQ multiplex PCR; TCRdb lists only in-frame clones, some missing. V, J and clone size are taken as reported in that table, and D and trimming were inferred from the DNA itself. In the table there are about 68,000 clones, approximately 85% of which are singletons. Input material: peripheral blood. The clonotype comes from a man aged 50-59 years with acute or convalescent COVID-19.

CDR3 coding DNA: TGTGCCAGCAGCCCCTCTTGGGGGGGGCTCGAGCAGTACTTC. Translating it yields CASSPSWGGLEQYF. The rearrangement joins TRBV6-5 to TRBJ2-7; maybe TRBD2 (7 bases). This CDR3 is built from 14 residues. Germline CDR1 MNHEY, CDR2 SVGAGI. The ends were cut back, 6 bases at V and 6 bases at J, with 18 bases in the middle.